The 6 T cell receptor beta chains reported below all come from one sample, sequenced in a study of T cell responses to AZD1222 COVID-19 vaccine. The table came from immunoSEQ multiplex PCR; TCRdb's copy has only in-frame clones and leaves some out. The sample contains 150,000 or so clones, about 90% of which appear only once. The sample here was peripheral blood, taken 28 days after the second AZD1222 dose. The receptors shown here come from an adult who received the AZD1222 COVID-19 vaccine.

The rearrangement links TRBV11-2 to TRBJ2-7; TRBD1 agrees at 8 bases. CDR3 length: 13 amino acids. In germline, CDR1 is SGHAT, CDR2 FQNNGV. J was trimmed by 6 bases and V by 6 bases; bases with no gene match: 7. CDR3 nucleotide sequence: TGTGCCAGCAGATTGACAGGGGAAGGCGAGCAGTACTTC. Its protein is CASRLTGEGEQYF.

The chain is built from TRBV5-1 and TRBJ2-2; 9 bases match TRBD2. Trimming at V came to 1 base and at J to 4 bases, leaving 5 bases not matched to a gene. Germline CDR1 and CDR2: SGHRS and YFSETQ. The length of the CDR3 is 16 residues. As DNA, the CDR3 is TGCGCCAGCAGCTTGTTTCTAGCGGGGACCACCGGGGAGCTGTTTTTT. The encoded protein is CASSLFLAGTTGELFF.

This clone occurred a few times. The V gene is TRBV7-2, the J gene TRBJ1-2; TRBD1 might be the D (6 bases). Germline values: CDR1 SGHTA, CDR2 FQGNSA. This CDR3 region has 16 residues. With 1 base removed from V and 7 bases from J, the gap between germline ends came to 19 bases. The CDR3 loop is CASSLVKGGGSVGYTF. Here the CDR3 DNA reads TGTGCCAGCAGCTTAGTAAAGGGGGGAGGGTCCGTTGGCTACACCTTC.

The chain recombines TRBV18 with TRBJ1-3; no firm D call. The CDR3 consists of 15 residues. The germline V and J ends were trimmed by 1 base and 0 bases, with 7 bases remaining between them. The germline gives CDR1 KGHSH, CDR2 LQKENI. The CDR3 spells CASSPQSLSGNTIYF. The CDR3 DNA follows: TGTGCCAGCTCACCACAGTCGCTCTCTGGAAACACCATATATTTT.

V gene TRBV27 combines with J gene TRBJ2-1; 9 bases align to TRBD2. The trim removed 6 bases at V and 0 bases at J, leaving 15 bases unmatched. Germline V gene data show CDR1 as MNHEY and CDR2 as SMNVEV (reference sequence). This CDR3 has 19 amino acids. CDR3 in DNA: TGTGCCAGCAGACAATACGGGACTAGCCTCGTTAGCTCCTACAATGAGCAGTTCTTC. It specifies CASRQYGTSLVSSYNEQFF.

The chain joins TRBV10-2 to TRBJ1-2; maybe TRBD1 (5 bases). With 1 base removed from V and 2 bases from J, the gap between germline ends came to 11 bases. Germline loops: CDR1 WSHSY, CDR2 SAAADI. The CDR3 is 15 residues long. Here the CDR3 DNA reads TGCGCCAGCAGTGAGTGGGCAGGGCGCAACTATGGCTACACCTTC. It encodes CASSEWAGRNYGYTF.